Each of the 26 T cell receptor beta chains below was sequenced from the same sample in a study of cytotoxic CD8 clonotypes in ibrutinib-treated CLL. Using immunoSEQ multiplex PCR, the repertoire was profiled, and TCRdb retains in-frame clones only, with some absent. The table shows 4,500 to 7,000 clones, with about two thirds occurring only once. The material sequenced was PBMCs, taken before ibrutinib treatment. The source is a human donor with chronic lymphocytic leukemia.

V is TRBV5-4 and J is TRBJ2-5, with D tentatively TRBD1 (6 bases). V lost 5 bases, J lost 4 bases, and 15 bases lay in between. In germline, CDR1 is SGHNT, CDR2 YYREEE (reference sequence). The CDR3 spans 14 residues. The CDR3 region is CASRRGYGRETQYF. For the CDR3, the DNA is TGTGCCAGCAGGAGGGGGTACGGAAGAGAGACCCAGTACTTC.

This clone was seen a handful of times. The chain recombines TRBV13 with TRBJ2-1; 13 bases are a match to TRBD2. V trimming: 5 bases; J trimming: 4 bases; junction bases outside the gene matches: 5. Germline V gene sequence: CDR1 PRHDT, CDR2 FYEKMQ (reference sequence). The CDR3 sequence is 16 residues long. As DNA, the CDR3 is TGTGCCAGCAGCCTGCGGACTAGCGGGAGATACAATGAGCAGTTCTTC. As protein: CASSLRTSGRYNEQFF.

The chain links TRBV7-9 to TRBJ2-5; D is ambiguous. This CDR3 is built from 11 residues. Trimming removed 4 bases from V and 4 bases from J, with 4 bases in between. The germline V gene encodes CDR1 SEHNR and CDR2 FQNEAQ (reference sequence). CDR3 sequence reads: CASSSGETQYF. The CDR3 coding sequence is TGTGCCAGCAGCTCGGGAGAGACCCAGTACTTC.

The V call is TRBV19, the J call TRBJ1-5; 7 bases align to TRBD1. V lost 7 bases, J lost 4 bases, and 10 bases stayed unmatched. Germline V CDR1 and CDR2: LNHDA, SQIVND (reference sequence). The CDR3 runs to 15 residues. The CDR3 DNA is TGTGCCAGTATAGGGGGGGGGACAGTGAATCAGCCCCAGCATTTT. Protein: CASIGGGTVNQPQHF.

This clone was found a few times. The gene calls are TRBV19 and TRBJ1-4; D is ambiguous. Between the trimmed V and J ends, which lost 8 bases and 2 bases, there was a span of 6 bases. Germline CDR1 reads LNHDA; CDR2 reads SQIVND (reference sequence). The CDR3 loop spans 12 amino acids. CDR3 coding DNA: TGTGCCAGTTTCGGGACTAATGAAAAACTGTTTTTT. It is translated as CASFGTNEKLFF.

This clone was counted only a few times. The chain is built from TRBV4-3 and TRBJ1-4; D remains ambiguous. V was trimmed by 6 bases and J by 3 bases, leaving 11 bases between them. Germline V gene data show CDR1 as LGHNA and CDR2 as YSLEER. There are 14 residues in the CDR3. The CDR3 sequence: CASSPTGPNEKLFF. CDR3 bases: TGCGCCAGCAGTCCGACGGGCCCTAATGAAAAACTGTTTTTT.

This CDR3 is CASSIPGGVNTEAFF. The CDR3 DNA is TGTGCCAGTAGTATCCCCGGGGGCGTGAACACTGAAGCTTTCTTT. The V gene is TRBV19, the J gene TRBJ1-1, with D tentatively TRBD1 (6 bases). V lost 3 bases to trimming and J lost 0 bases, with 11 bases between them. The CDR3 runs 15 residues. CDR1 and CDR2 from the germline V gene are LNHDA and SQIVND (reference sequence).

Only a few counts were recorded for this clone. The chain employs TRBV19 and TRBJ2-7; D unclear. V lost 5 bases to trimming and J lost 0 bases, with 11 bases between them. CDR3 length: 14 residues. Germline loops: CDR1 LNHDA, CDR2 SQIVND (reference sequence). CDR3 in amino acids: CASSPNGFSYEQYF. As DNA, the CDR3 is TGTGCCAGTAGTCCCAACGGGTTCTCCTACGAGCAGTACTTC.

This rearrangement joins TRBV29-1 to TRBJ1-2, with D perhaps TRBD1 (6 bases). Trimming took 4 bases from V and 7 from J, leaving 13 bases between them. Per germline, CDR1 SQVTM and CDR2 ANQGSEA. The CDR3 loop spans 12 amino acids. The CDR3 coding sequence is TGCAGCGTTGCCTGGGGGGCGATTGGCTACACCTTC. Residues: CSVAWGAIGYTF.

As for this clone: One end of the junction varies from germline; a read error may be responsible. The gene calls are TRBV15 and TRBJ1-1, with D unresolved. The CDR3 length is 13 residues. Germline V gene lookup returns CDR1 LNHNV and CDR2 YYDKDF (reference sequence). In nucleotides, the CDR3 is TGTGCCACCAGAAGAGGAGGGTGGGCTGAAGCTTTCTTT. Its protein is CATRRGGWAEAFF.

The rearrangement uses TRBV5-5 and TRBJ1-6; D remains ambiguous. The CDR3 runs 15 residues. V lost 0 bases to trimming and J lost 5 bases, with 9 bases between them. Germline V lookup: CDR1 SGHKS, CDR2 YYEKEE (reference sequence). The CDR3 sequence is CASSLGSPHNSPLHF. In DNA form, the CDR3 reads TGTGCCAGCAGCTTGGGGAGCCCCCATAATTCACCCCTCCACTTT.

The gene calls are TRBV7-9 and TRBJ1-2; tentatively, D is TRBD1 (5 bases). From germline, CDR1 is SEHNR and CDR2 FQNEAQ (reference sequence). The length of the CDR3 is 16 residues. V lost 0 bases to trimming and J lost 4 bases, with 15 bases between them. CDR3 bases: TGTGCCAGCAGCTTAGCGGGCCTCAGGGACTTCTATGGCTACACCTTC. Amino acids: CASSLAGLRDFYGYTF.

CDR3 loop: CASSRDILNTEAFF. In DNA form, the CDR3 reads TGTGCCAGTAGTAGGGACATTTTGAACACTGAAGCTTTCTTT. The chain recombines TRBV19 with TRBJ1-1; D is perhaps TRBD1 (6 bases). Trimming removed 4 bases at V and 0 bases at J, with 9 bases between. The length of the CDR3 is 14 residues. Germline V gives CDR1 LNHDA, CDR2 SQIVND (reference sequence).

This chain uses TRBV5-1 with TRBJ1-2; D call uncertain. Germline CDR1 reads SGHRS; CDR2 reads YFSETQ. The CDR3 has 13 amino acids. The V end was cut by 0 bases, the J end by 7 bases, with 10 bases between. The CDR3 spells CASSLEGWAGYTF. The DNA of the CDR3 is TGCGCCAGCAGCTTGGAAGGTTGGGCTGGCTACACCTTC. Full variable domain (remainder filled in from reference TRBV5-1 and TRBJ1-2): KAGVTQTPRYLIKTRGQQVTLSCSPISGHRSVSWYQQTPGQGLQFLFEYFSETQRNKGNFPGRFSGRQFSNSRSEMNVSTLELGDSALYLCASSLEGWAGYTFGSGTRLTVV.

The chain couples TRBV10-3 to TRBJ2-7; 10 bases are shared with TRBD1. J gave up 2 bases and V 2 bases, and 9 bases lay outside the gene matches. The CDR3 has 17 amino acids. The germline gives CDR1 ENHRY, CDR2 SYGVKD. The CDR3 reads CAISEIDRGPKAYEQYF. CDR3 DNA sequence: TGTGCCATCAGTGAGATCGACAGGGGGCCAAAGGCCTACGAGCAGTACTTC.

This chain uses TRBV11-1 with TRBJ1-1, with 8 bases identical to TRBD1. J was trimmed by 7 bases and V by 5 bases; bases with no gene match: 9. The V gene's germline CDR1 is SGHAT and CDR2 FQDESV (reference sequence). This CDR3 region has 14 residues. The DNA of the CDR3 is TGTGCCAGCAGCCCCCGGACAGGGCGGTATGAAGCTTTCTTT. Encoded protein: CASSPRTGRYEAFF. Drawing the rest from reference TRBV11-1 and TRBJ1-1, the complete variable domain is EAEVAQSPRYKITEKSQAVAFWCDPISGHATLYWYRQILGQGPELLVQFQDESVVDDSQLPKDRFSAERLKGVDSTLKIQPAELGDSAMYLCASSPRTGRYEAFFGQGTRLTVV.

This sequence joins TRBV5-4 and TRBJ2-3; 8 bases line up with TRBD1. The CDR3 sequence is 16 residues long. Germline values: CDR1 SGHNT, CDR2 YYREEE (reference sequence). The ends lost 2 bases at V and 4 bases at J; junction bases unmatched: 9. CDR3 in amino acids: CASSFPGTGGPDTQYF. CDR3 DNA sequence: TGTGCCAGCAGCTTCCCCGGGACAGGAGGCCCAGATACGCAGTATTTT. The entire variable domain, with the rest obtained from reference TRBV5-4 and TRBJ2-3, is as follows: ETGVTQSPTHLIKTRGQQVTLRCSSQSGHNTVSWYQQALGQGPQFIFQYYREEENGRGNFPPRFSGLQFPNYSSELNVNALELDDSALYLCASSFPGTGGPDTQYFGPGTRLTVL.

This clone showed up just a few times. The V and J genes are TRBV7-6 and TRBJ2-7; no definite D call. The CDR3 sequence is 14 residues long. Germline CDR1 SGHVS, CDR2 FNYEAQ. Trimming took 4 bases from V and 0 from J, leaving 10 bases between them. CDR3 sequence: CASSSTSGSYEQYF. As DNA, the CDR3 is TGTGCCAGCAGCTCGACTTCAGGCTCCTACGAGCAGTACTTC.

This rearrangement joins TRBV2 to TRBJ2-7, with 7 bases matching TRBD2. J gave up 2 bases and V 2 bases, and 6 bases lay outside the gene matches. Germline V CDR1 and CDR2: SNHLY, FYNNEI. CDR3 length: 15 amino acids. The chain's CDR3 is CASSESSGEPYEQYF. In nucleotides, the CDR3 is TGTGCCAGCAGTGAATCCAGCGGGGAGCCCTACGAGCAGTACTTC.

A few counts support this clone. The chain uses TRBV4-2 and TRBJ1-6; D is undetermined. The CDR3 has 18 amino acids. CDR1 is LGHNA, CDR2 YNFKEQ, per germline. V shed 0 bases and J shed 3 bases, with 15 bases lying between them. As DNA, the CDR3 is TGTGCCAGCAGCCAAGAAGGAGCAGAAAACTACTATAATTCACCCCTCCACTTT. It codes for CASSQEGAENYYNSPLHF.

This chain connects TRBV23-1 to TRBJ2-4, with D perhaps assigned TRBD1 or TRBD2 (6 bases each). TRBV23-1 is classed as an ORF, of uncertain function. This CDR3 has 16 amino acids. CDR3 coding DNA: TGCGCGCGGCCCATTAAAGGGGGGCCTGCCAAAAACATTCAGTACTTC. This gives the protein CARPIKGGPAKNIQYF.

This chain links TRBV9 with TRBJ2-7; maybe TRBD2 (5 bases). CDR1 and CDR2 from the germline V gene are SGDLS and YYNGEE. This CDR3 has 14 residues. Trimming took 1 base from V and 4 from J, leaving 12 bases between them. CDR3 residues: CASSVRSGRYEQYF. DNA of the CDR3: TGTGCCAGCAGCGTAAGGAGCGGTCGTTACGAGCAGTACTTC.

The V gene is TRBV27, the J gene TRBJ1-1, with D uncertain. Between the trimmed V and J ends, which lost 0 bases and 0 bases, there was a span of 11 bases. Looked up from germline, CDR1 is MNHEY and CDR2 is SMNVEV (reference sequence). The CDR3 covers 16 residues. The DNA for the CDR3 is TGTGCCAGCAGTTTATCGGCGAGGCCAGTGAACACTGAAGCTTTCTTT. It encodes CASSLSARPVNTEAFF.

This CDR3 reads CASSVLPGDSPLHF. Here the CDR3 DNA reads TGCGCCAGCAGCGTGTTACCAGGGGATTCACCCCTCCACTTT. This chain uses TRBV5-1 with TRBJ1-6; the D gene is possibly TRBD1 (6 bases). CDR1 and CDR2 from the germline V gene are SGHRS and YFSETQ. V was clipped by 4 bases and J by 8 bases, with 13 bases between them. The CDR3 spans 14 residues.

The V and J genes are TRBV10-3 and TRBJ2-5; TRBD2 aligns across 7 bases. The V segment lost 6 bases and the J segment 2 bases; nucleotides outside the gene matches: 9. The CDR3 is made up of 15 amino acids. Germline V gene data show CDR1 as ENHRY and CDR2 as SYGVKD. The CDR3 DNA reads as TGTGCCATCAGGGGAGGGACTTCTCTTCAAGAGACCCAGTACTTC. Protein sequence: CAIRGGTSLQETQYF.

The chain combines TRBV27 with TRBJ2-7, with 11 nucleotides matching TRBD1. The junction had 9 bases not matched to a gene; V was cut back by 8 bases and J by 6 bases. The CDR3 loop spans 14 amino acids. Germline V gene data show CDR1 as MNHEY and CDR2 as SMNVEV (reference sequence). In nucleotides, the CDR3 is TGTGCCAGCCGCCCCGGACAGGGGGCAGGCGAGCAGTACTTC. It encodes CASRPGQGAGEQYF.